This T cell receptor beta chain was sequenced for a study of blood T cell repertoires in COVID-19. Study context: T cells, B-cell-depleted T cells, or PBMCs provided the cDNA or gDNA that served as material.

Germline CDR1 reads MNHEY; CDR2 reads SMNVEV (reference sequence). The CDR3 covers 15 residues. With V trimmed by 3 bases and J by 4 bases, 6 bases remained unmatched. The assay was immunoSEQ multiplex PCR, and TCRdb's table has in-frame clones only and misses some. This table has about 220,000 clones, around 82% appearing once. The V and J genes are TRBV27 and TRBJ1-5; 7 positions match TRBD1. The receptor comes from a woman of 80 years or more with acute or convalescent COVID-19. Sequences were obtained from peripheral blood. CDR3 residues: CASSLATGMNQPQHF. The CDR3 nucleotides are TGTGCCAGCAGTTTGGCGACAGGGATGAATCAGCCCCAGCATTTT.